The next 9 T cell receptor beta chains were all read from a single sample in a study of shared clonotypes between healthy human individuals. The method was immunoSEQ multiplex PCR; TCRdb's version includes in-frame clones alone and lacks a portion of them. The top ten clones hold about 1.5% of a sample with about 2.1 million clones, roughly 91% of them seen once. The naive CD8 population came from CD45RO-negative cells selected for CCR7, without terminally differentiated effector memory CD45RA+ cells. Sequencing was performed on naive CD8+ T cells from PBMCs. These receptors were collected from a man between 18 and 29 years old in good health. Some clones in this sample may be carry-over from other donors' samples.

The chain links TRBV19 to TRBJ1-1, with D unresolved. This CDR3 is 14 amino acids long. V was pared by 5 bases and J by 0 bases, with 10 bases between. Per germline, CDR1 LNHDA and CDR2 SQIVND (reference sequence). The DNA for the CDR3 is TGTGCCAGTAGTCTGACGGAGATGAACACTGAAGCTTTCTTT. Translated: CASSLTEMNTEAFF.

This clone was detected only once. The J gene is TRBJ1-5, the V gene TRBV28; D uncertain. V lost 8 bases, J lost 7 bases, and 18 bases lay in between. CDR1 is MDHEN and CDR2 is SYDVKM in the germline V gene. The length of the CDR3 is 14 residues. CDR3 amino acids: CASASFFKVQPQHF. In nucleotides, the CDR3 is TGTGCCAGCGCTAGTTTTTTTAAGGTACAGCCCCAGCATTTT.

This rearrangement joins TRBV7-9 to TRBJ2-7; D unresolved. V shed 4 bases and J shed 3 bases, with 10 bases lying between them. The CDR3 has 13 residues. Germline lookup yields CDR1 SEHNR and CDR2 FQNEAQ (reference sequence). The CDR3, as DNA: TGTGCCAGCAGCTGGGTTTCCAACTACGAGCAGTACTTC. Amino acid sequence: CASSWVSNYEQYF.

This clone was detected a few times. The rearrangement links TRBV5-1 to TRBJ1-2; the D gene is possibly TRBD1 (5 bases). The length of the CDR3 is 14 residues. Germline values: CDR1 SGHRS, CDR2 YFSETQ. V lost 4 bases to trimming and J lost 0 bases, with 10 bases between them. CDR3 DNA: TGCGCCAGCAGCCCCAGGGACGCTAACTATGGCTACACCTTC. Translation: CASSPRDANYGYTF.

This rearrangement joins TRBV7-9 to TRBJ2-5; 7 bases agree with TRBD1. The germline V gene has CDR1 SEHNR and CDR2 FQNEAQ (reference sequence). This CDR3 is 15 amino acids long. Trimming at V came to 5 bases and at J to 2 bases, leaving 8 bases not matched to a gene. CDR3 residues: CASSRRDREQETQYF. The DNA for the CDR3 is TGTGCCAGCAGCCGACGGGACAGAGAGCAAGAGACCCAGTACTTC.

The gene calls are TRBV29-1 and TRBJ2-3; TRBD1 matches 8 bases. J was trimmed by 0 bases and V by 4 bases; bases with no gene match: 6. Germline V gene lookup returns CDR1 SQVTM and CDR2 ANQGSEA. The CDR3 is 15 residues long. The CDR3 sequence: CSVGLDRGSTDTQYF. The CDR3, as DNA: TGCAGCGTTGGTCTCGACAGGGGTAGCACAGATACGCAGTATTTT.

J is TRBJ2-7 and V is TRBV5-8, with D unresolved. The CDR3 has 13 amino acids. Germline CDR1 and CDR2: SGHTS and YDEGEE. The germline V and J ends were trimmed by 1 base and 4 bases, with 9 bases remaining between them. DNA of the CDR3: TGTGCCAGCAGCTTGCGGCCTCAATACGAGCAGTACTTC. It yields the protein CASSLRPQYEQYF.

The V call is TRBV5-6, the J call TRBJ2-1, with D perhaps matching TRBD1 or TRBD2 (5 bases each). Germline assignment: CDR1 SGHDT and CDR2 YYEEEE. V gave up 3 bases and J gave up 4 bases, with 23 bases separating them. The CDR3 has 18 amino acids. The CDR3 reads CASSWGGYPALGYNEQFF. CDR3 DNA: TGTGCCAGCAGCTGGGGCGGGTACCCCGCGCTCGGTTACAATGAGCAGTTCTTC.

V usage is TRBV19 and J usage is TRBJ2-4; perhaps TRBD2 as D (6 bases). The germline V gene encodes CDR1 LNHDA and CDR2 SQIVND (reference sequence). The CDR3 covers 15 residues. Between the trimmed V and J ends, which lost 2 bases and 8 bases, there was a span of 16 bases. The CDR3 region has the DNA TGTGCCAGTAGTATACTTTCAGGCAGGGAGGACATTCAGTACTTC. This codes for CASSILSGREDIQYF.